The clone carrying this T cell receptor (beta chain) came up many times. Source study methods: Estimation of nucleated cell counts was performed using reference gene primer amplification. The method was immunoSEQ multiplex PCR; TCRdb's version includes in-frame clones alone and lacks a portion of them. The DNA gave D and trimming, while V, J and clone size come from that table. The sample yields some 160,000 clones, approximately 90% seen once. The data belong to a study of blood T cell repertoires in COVID-19. Germline CDR1 MNHEY, CDR2 SMNVEV (reference sequence). Between the trimmed V and J ends, which lost 0 bases and 4 bases, there was a span of 21 bases. There are 18 residues in the CDR3.

The rearrangement uses TRBV27 and TRBJ1-2, with D tentatively TRBD1 (6 bases). Sequenced sample: PBMCs or T cells enriched from blood (not recorded which). The receptor comes from a woman in her forties or fifties who had recovered from COVID-19. As DNA, the CDR3 is TGTGCCAGCAGTTTATCGATAGGGGCACAGGGCTTTTTCTATGGCTACACCTTC. Amino acids: CASSLSIGAQGFFYGYTF.